A single sample gave rise to the 4 T cell receptor beta chains below, sequenced in a study of stem cell transplantation in POMP-related autoinflammatory disease. The protocol was immunoSEQ multiplex PCR, while the TCRdb copy is restricted to in-frame clones and leaves out a portion. The sample contains tens of thousands of clones, roughly 93% of which appear only once. The specimen was CD4+ T cells from PBMCs, collected after stem cell transplantation. These receptors came from a human patient with POMP-related autoinflammation and immune dysregulation (PRAID). T cells may partly derive from the graft donor.

V is TRBV3-1 (or the pseudogene TRBV3-2) and J is TRBJ1-2; tentatively, D is TRBD1 (5 bases). CDR3 length: 12 residues. With 1 base removed from V and 8 bases from J, the gap between germline ends came to 8 bases. Germline V gives CDR1 LGHDT, CDR2 YNNKEL (reference sequence). The chain's CDR3 is CASSQGDPGYTF. For the CDR3, the DNA is TGTGCCAGCAGCCAAGGGGACCCGGGCTACACCTTC.

The chain has TRBV28 and TRBJ1-2; no firm D call. Germline assignment: CDR1 MDHEN and CDR2 SYDVKM. Deletions cut 2 bases from V and 8 bases from J, with 12 bases between. The CDR3 is 13 amino acids. CDR3 sequence: CASSLEVLWGYTF. CDR3 nucleotide sequence: TGTGCCAGCAGTTTAGAGGTTCTTTGGGGCTACACCTTC.

This sequence joins TRBV28 and TRBJ1-6, with 9 bases aligning to TRBD1. The V gene's germline CDR1 is MDHEN and CDR2 SYDVKM. CDR3 length: 15 residues. With V trimmed by 5 bases and J by 8 bases, 7 bases remained unmatched. In DNA, the CDR3 is TGTGCCAGCAGTAGGACACAGGGGGCGGATTCACCCCTCCACTTT. This sequence encodes CASSRTQGADSPLHF.

The chain is built from TRBV2 and TRBJ2-7; 8 nucleotides match TRBD1. CDR3 length equals 13 residues. V gave up 5 bases and J gave up 5 bases; unmatched junction bases: 5. Germline assignment: CDR1 SNHLY and CDR2 FYNNEI. The CDR3 DNA follows: TGTGCCAGCAGTCAGGACAGGGATGACGAGCAGTACGTC. Translation: CASSQDRDDEQYV.